This entry describes one T cell receptor beta chain. Its antigen is as yet unknown. The entry originates in a study of T cell repertoires in cytomegalovirus infection. The CDR3 length is 14 residues. V was clipped by 5 bases and J by 9 bases; unmatched bases: 10. Germline V gives CDR1 SGHTA, CDR2 FQGNSA. MiXCR was run by TCRdb on the reads, yielding one entry per CDR3 protein. The sample has approximately 730,000 distinct CDR3 sequences, roughly 36% seen once. V usage is TRBV7-2 and J usage is TRBJ2-1; 7 bases match TRBD2. This TCR was sampled from a human donor in good health (CMV status not recorded). Some clones in this sample may be carry-over from other donors' samples. The specimen comprised cultured PBMCs, sampled from culture after CMV antigen stimulation. CDR3 sequence (DNA): TGTGCCAGCAGCATGGGGGGGGGGGTCTTTGAGCAGTTCTTC. It specifies CASSMGGGVFEQFF.